This T cell receptor beta chain stems from a study of CD8 T cells in Susac syndrome. CDR3 length equals 14 residues. Germline CDR1 is GTSNPN and CDR2 is SVGIG (reference sequence). Trimming removed 3 bases from V and 9 bases from J; junction bases left unmatched: 8. General observations from the study: It was acknowledged in the study that the number of individuals who were included in its TCR sequencing and HLA analysis was relatively small.

RNA was extracted with the RNeasy kit, and a quantity of 0.5 to 1 ug was reverse transcribed using random hexamers. Amplification of the TCR beta CDR3 was carried out by immunoSEQ multiplex PCR, which spanned a total of 54 Vbeta and 13 Jbeta segments. TCRdb itself ran the immunoSEQ multiplex PCR reads through MiXCR, one entry per CDR3 protein. The sample holds approximately 120,000 distinct CDR3 sequences; just over 90% are singletons and the top ten take approximately 0.29%. Of note for this clonotype: Its antigen remains unidentified.

Material: CD8+ T cells from PBMCs. The V call is TRBV30, the J call TRBJ2-1; 10 bases are a match to TRBD1. This receptor was obtained from a human donor with multiple sclerosis. Here the CDR3 DNA reads TGTGCCTGGAGCCCCGGGACAGGGGTCAGTGAGCAGTTCTTC. It codes for CAWSPGTGVSEQFF.